The present entry profiles one T cell receptor beta chain with its context. Other DNA sequences in this specimen translate into the identical CDR3. This specimen belongs to a study of blood T cell repertoires in COVID-19. J gave up 4 bases and V 0 bases, and 1 base lay outside the gene matches. Germline assignment: CDR1 SGHDT and CDR2 YYEEEE. The CDR3 runs to 16 residues. Two negative PCRs, clearance, or symptom resolution characterized the recovered Cohort 3 donors. Clones were read by immunoSEQ multiplex PCR, and TCRdb kept only the in-frame ones, dropping some. The sample records around 180,000 clones, under 90% being singletons.

The chain recombines TRBV5-6 with TRBJ2-5; 15 bases line up with TRBD2. Material: PBMCs or T cells enriched from blood (not recorded which). This TCR was recovered from a man aged 45-60 years who had recovered from COVID-19. CDR3 nucleotides: TGTGCCAGCAGCTTGGGGACTAGCGGGGGGGCAGAGACCCAGTACTTC. Translating gives CASSLGTSGGAETQYF.